A single count supports the clone carrying this T cell receptor beta chain. Its antigen is not known. The data stem from a study of cytomegalovirus exposure and HLA in healthy donors. The PCR employed 60 Vbeta primers together with 13 Jbeta primers. Sequencing used immunoSEQ multiplex PCR; TCRdb keeps in-frame clones, though not all of them. Of around 100,000 clones in the sample, around 81% were seen once. Study observations and caveats: Later analysis associated a missense DCLRE1C variant with TCR beta V- and J-gene trimming. In vitro checks showed that a few CMV-associated chains really do target CMV antigens.

The material sequenced was PBMCs. This clonotype was sampled from a middle-aged man in good health and CMV-seropositive.

The CDR3: CASSFGGTSGNTIYF. The CDR3 nucleotides read TGTGCCAGCAGCTTTGGGGGCACCTCTGGAAACACCATATATTTT. The gene calls are TRBV7-6 and TRBJ1-3; D perhaps matches TRBD1 (6 bases). The CDR3 runs 15 residues. V lost 3 bases, J lost 0 bases, and 9 bases lay in between. The germline CDR1 and CDR2 sequences are SGHVS and FNYEAQ.